This T cell receptor beta chain was captured by sequencing in a study of blood T cell repertoires in COVID-19. The data were produced by immunoSEQ multiplex PCR, yet TCRdb's version contains in-frame clones alone and is incomplete. The sample includes about 290,000 clones, roughly 86% of them seen just once. Germline V CDR1 and CDR2: LGHNA, YNFKEQ. The CDR3 contains 15 residues. The V end was cut by 0 bases, the J end by 8 bases, with 16 bases between. The TCR sequence derives from a woman aged 30 to 39 with COVID-19, enrolled during active disease. The sequenced sample consisted of peripheral blood. This chain links TRBV4-2 with TRBJ1-2; D is unclear. The CDR3 sequence: CASSQDASMREGYTF. The CDR3 nucleotides are TGTGCCAGCAGCCAAGATGCATCAATGAGGGAAGGCTACACCTTC.